The rows below give T cell receptor beta chains drawn from one sample of a study of identifying expanded T cells in peripheral blood. TCRdb keeps only in-frame clones here, not all; method: immunoSEQ multiplex PCR. Of 70,000 to 100,000 clones listed, around 90% are singletons. Sequencing was carried out using blood. These TCRs come from a person between 18 and 75 years old in good health. Each CDR3 is given without its conserved first and last residue. The D gene is left open where the match is weak.

V gene | D gene | CDR3 length | CDR3 protein
TRBV10-3 | TRBD1 | 12 | ATRPTGGGEKLF
TRBV5-1 | TRBD2 | 11 | ASSFEGGETQY
TRBV28 | NA | 12 | ASSLGQGRYGYT
TRBV6-1 | NA | 13 | ASSPQGLHAYEQY
TRBV7-2 | TRBD2 | 13 | ASSPIWGGAYEQY
TRBV7-9 | NA | 15 | ASSLVPVLRRNTEAF
TRBV4-1 | NA | 10 | ASSRDAYEQY
TRBV7-6 | NA | 12 | ASSSRWGNTEAF
TRBV11-2 | NA | 9 | ASSLANTQY
TRBV11-2 | NA | 12 | ASSFPFHNSPLH
TRBV25-1 | NA | 12 | ASSDGTHTGELF
TRBV19 | NA | 13 | ASSIGGGIYTEAF
TRBV10-2 | NA | 10 | ASSDGGVEAF
TRBV2 | NA | 10 | ASSEGGETQY
TRBV4-1 | NA | 12 | ASSPGTANTEAF
TRBV19 | TRBD1 | 13 | ASTQTGPLNYGYT
TRBV28 | NA | 13 | ASSFDYSPNQPQH
TRBV6-6 | NA | 10 | ASNKGLYEQY
TRBV7-9 | NA | 11 | ASRREVHTEAF
TRBV5-1 | NA | 12 | ASSLGPIYNEQF
TRBV7-2 | NA | 11 | ASRRGPNTEAF
TRBV27 | NA | 11 | ASSLRRTYEQY
TRBV19 | NA | 11 | ASSIVEAYGYT
TRBV21-1 | NA | 10 | ASSKGPGGQF
TRBV9 | NA | 12 | ASSVGGAPDTQY